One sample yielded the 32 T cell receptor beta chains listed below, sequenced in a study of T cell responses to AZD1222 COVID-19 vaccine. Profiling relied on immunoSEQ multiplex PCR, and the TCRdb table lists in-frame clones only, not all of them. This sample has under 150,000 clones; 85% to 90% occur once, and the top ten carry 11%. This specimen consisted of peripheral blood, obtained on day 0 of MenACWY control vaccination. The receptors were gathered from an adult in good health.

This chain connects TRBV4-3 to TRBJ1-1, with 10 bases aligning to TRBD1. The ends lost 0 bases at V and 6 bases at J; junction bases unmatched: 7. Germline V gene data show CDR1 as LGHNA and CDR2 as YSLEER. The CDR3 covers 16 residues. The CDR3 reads CASSQDAGTGEPEAFF. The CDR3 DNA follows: TGCGCCAGCAGCCAAGATGCTGGGACAGGGGAACCTGAAGCTTTCTTT.

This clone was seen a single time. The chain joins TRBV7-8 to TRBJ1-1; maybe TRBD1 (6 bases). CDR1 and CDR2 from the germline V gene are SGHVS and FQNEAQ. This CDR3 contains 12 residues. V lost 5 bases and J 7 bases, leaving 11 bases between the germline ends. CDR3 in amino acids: CASSPLTGEAFF. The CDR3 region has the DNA TGTGCCAGCAGCCCTTTGACAGGTGAAGCTTTCTTT.

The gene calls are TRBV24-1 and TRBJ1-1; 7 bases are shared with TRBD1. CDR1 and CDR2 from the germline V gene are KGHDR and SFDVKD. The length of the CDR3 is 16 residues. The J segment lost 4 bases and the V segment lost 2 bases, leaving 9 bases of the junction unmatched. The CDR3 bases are TGTGCCACCAGTGATTCGACAGGGAGCTCGGTCACTGAAGCTTTCTTT. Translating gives CATSDSTGSSVTEAFF.

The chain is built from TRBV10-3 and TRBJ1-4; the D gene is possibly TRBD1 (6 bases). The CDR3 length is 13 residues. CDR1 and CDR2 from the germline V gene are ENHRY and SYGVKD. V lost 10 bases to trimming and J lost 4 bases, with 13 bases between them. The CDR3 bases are TGTGCCACTCGCCGGGGGCTTAATGAAAAACTGTTTTTT. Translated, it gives CATRRGLNEKLFF.

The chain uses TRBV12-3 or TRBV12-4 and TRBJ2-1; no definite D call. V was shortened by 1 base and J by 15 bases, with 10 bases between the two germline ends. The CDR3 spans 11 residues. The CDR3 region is CASSLGPQMFF. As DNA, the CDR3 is TGTGCCAGCAGTTTAGGACCGCAAATGTTCTTC.

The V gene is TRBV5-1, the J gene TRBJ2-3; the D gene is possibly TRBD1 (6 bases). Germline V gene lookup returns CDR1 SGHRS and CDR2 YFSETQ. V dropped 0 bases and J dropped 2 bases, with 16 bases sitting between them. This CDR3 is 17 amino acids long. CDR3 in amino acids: CASSLEGSRGITDTQYF. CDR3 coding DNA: TGCGCCAGCAGCTTGGAAGGCTCGAGGGGGATCACAGATACGCAGTATTTT. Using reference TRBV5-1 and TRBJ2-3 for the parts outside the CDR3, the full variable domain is KAGVTQTPRYLIKTRGQQVTLSCSPISGHRSVSWYQQTPGQGLQFLFEYFSETQRNKGNFPGRFSGRQFSNSRSEMNVSTLELGDSALYLCASSLEGSRGITDTQYFGPGTRLTVL.

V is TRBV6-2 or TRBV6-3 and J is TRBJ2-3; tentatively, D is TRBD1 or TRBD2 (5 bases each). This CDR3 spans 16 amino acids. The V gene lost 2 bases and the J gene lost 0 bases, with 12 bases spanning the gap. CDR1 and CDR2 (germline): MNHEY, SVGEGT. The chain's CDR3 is CASSYESGLSTDTQYF. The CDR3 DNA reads TGTGCCAGCAGTTACGAGTCGGGGCTTAGCACAGATACGCAGTATTTT.

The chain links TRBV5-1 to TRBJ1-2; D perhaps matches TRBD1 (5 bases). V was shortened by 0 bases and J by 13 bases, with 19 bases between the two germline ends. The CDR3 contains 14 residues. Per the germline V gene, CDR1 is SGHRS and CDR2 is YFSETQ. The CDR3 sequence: CASSLDQGTTIGTF. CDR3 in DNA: TGCGCCAGCAGCTTGGATCAGGGTACTACAATCGGCACCTTC.

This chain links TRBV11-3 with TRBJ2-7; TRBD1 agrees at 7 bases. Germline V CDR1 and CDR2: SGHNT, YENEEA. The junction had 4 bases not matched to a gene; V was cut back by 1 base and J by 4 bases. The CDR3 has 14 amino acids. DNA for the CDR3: TGTGCCAGCAGCTTAGCCCGGGACAGATACGAGCAGTACTTC. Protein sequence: CASSLARDRYEQYF.

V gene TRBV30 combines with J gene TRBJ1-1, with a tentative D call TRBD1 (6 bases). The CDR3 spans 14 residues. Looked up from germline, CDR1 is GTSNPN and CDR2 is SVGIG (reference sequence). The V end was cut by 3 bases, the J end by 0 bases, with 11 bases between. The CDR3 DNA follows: TGTGCCTGGAGGGGACATTCCCTGAACACTGAAGCTTTCTTT. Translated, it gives CAWRGHSLNTEAFF. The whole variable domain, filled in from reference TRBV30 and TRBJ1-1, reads SQTIHQWPATLVQPVGSPLSLECTVEGTSNPNLYWYRQAAGRGLQLLFYSVGIGQISSEVPQNLSASRPQDRQFILSSKKLLLSDSGFYLCAWRGHSLNTEAFFGQGTRLTVV.

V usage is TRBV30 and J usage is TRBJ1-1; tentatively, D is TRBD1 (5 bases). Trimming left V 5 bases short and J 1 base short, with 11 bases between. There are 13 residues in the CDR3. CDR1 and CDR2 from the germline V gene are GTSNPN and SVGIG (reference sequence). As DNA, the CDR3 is TGTGCCTGGGGGGACGGAGCGAACACTGAAGCTTTCTTT. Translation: CAWGDGANTEAFF. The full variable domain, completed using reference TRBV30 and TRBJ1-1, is SQTIHQWPATLVQPVGSPLSLECTVEGTSNPNLYWYRQAAGRGLQLLFYSVGIGQISSEVPQNLSASRPQDRQFILSSKKLLLSDSGFYLCAWGDGANTEAFFGQGTRLTVV.

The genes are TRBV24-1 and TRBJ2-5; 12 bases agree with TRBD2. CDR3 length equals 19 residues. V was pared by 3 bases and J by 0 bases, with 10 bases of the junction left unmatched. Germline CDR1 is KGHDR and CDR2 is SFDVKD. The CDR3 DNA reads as TGTGCCACCAGTGATCCCAGGGGGACTAGCGGGTGGTACCAAGAGACCCAGTACTTC. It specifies CATSDPRGTSGWYQETQYF.

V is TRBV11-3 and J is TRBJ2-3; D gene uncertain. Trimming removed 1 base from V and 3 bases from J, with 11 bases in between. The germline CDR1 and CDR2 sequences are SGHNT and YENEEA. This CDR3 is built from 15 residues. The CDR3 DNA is TGTGCCAGCAGCTTAGTCCCTCCCACAACAGATACGCAGTATTTT. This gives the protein CASSLVPPTTDTQYF.

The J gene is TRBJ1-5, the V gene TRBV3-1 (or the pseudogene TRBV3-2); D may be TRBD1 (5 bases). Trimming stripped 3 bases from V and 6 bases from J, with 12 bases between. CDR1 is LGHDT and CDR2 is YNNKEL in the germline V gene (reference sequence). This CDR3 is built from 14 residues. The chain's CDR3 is CASSQGQGRQPQHF. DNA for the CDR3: TGTGCCAGCAGCCAGGGTCAGGGACGTCAGCCCCAGCATTTT.

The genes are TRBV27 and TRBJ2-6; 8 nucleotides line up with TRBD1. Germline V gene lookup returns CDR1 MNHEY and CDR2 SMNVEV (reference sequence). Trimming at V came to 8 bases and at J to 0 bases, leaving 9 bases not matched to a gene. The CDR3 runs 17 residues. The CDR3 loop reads CASARQGFGSGANVLTF. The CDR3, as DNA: TGTGCCAGCGCAAGACAGGGGTTTGGCTCTGGGGCCAACGTCCTGACTTTC.

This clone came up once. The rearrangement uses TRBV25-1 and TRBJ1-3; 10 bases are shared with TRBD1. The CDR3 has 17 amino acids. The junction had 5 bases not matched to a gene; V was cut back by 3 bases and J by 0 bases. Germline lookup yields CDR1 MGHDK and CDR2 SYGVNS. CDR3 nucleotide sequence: TGTGCCAGCAGTGACCCGGGACAGGGGAACTCTGGAAACACCATATATTTT. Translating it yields CASSDPGQGNSGNTIYF.

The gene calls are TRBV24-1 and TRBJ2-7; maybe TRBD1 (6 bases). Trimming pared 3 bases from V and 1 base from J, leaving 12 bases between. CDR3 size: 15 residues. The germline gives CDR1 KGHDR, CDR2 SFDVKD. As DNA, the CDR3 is TGTGCCACCAGTGATCCGAGGGACAAATCCTACGAGCAGTACTTC. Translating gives CATSDPRDKSYEQYF.

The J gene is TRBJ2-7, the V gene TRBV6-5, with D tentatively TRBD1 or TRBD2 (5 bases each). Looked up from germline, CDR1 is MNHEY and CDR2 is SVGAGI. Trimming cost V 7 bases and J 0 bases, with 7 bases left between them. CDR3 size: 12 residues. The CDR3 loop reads CASTGSSYEQYF. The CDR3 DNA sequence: TGTGCCAGCACAGGGAGCTCCTACGAGCAGTACTTC.

This CDR3 is CASSFRDRDGRAYEQYF. CDR3 nucleotides: TGTGCCAGTAGTTTCCGGGACAGAGACGGGAGGGCCTACGAGCAGTACTTC. The genes are TRBV19 and TRBJ2-7, with TRBD2 as a possible D gene (8 bases). The length of the CDR3 is 17 residues. Germline-derived CDR1 and CDR2 are LNHDA and SQIVND (reference sequence). V lost 5 bases to trimming and J lost 2 bases, with 22 bases between them.

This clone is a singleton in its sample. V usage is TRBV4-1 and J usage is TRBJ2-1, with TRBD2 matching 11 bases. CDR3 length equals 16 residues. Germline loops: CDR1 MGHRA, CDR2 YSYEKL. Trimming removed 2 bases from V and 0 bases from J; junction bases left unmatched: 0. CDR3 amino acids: CASSQTSGSSYNEQFF. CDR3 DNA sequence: TGCGCCAGCAGCCAAACTAGCGGGAGCTCCTACAATGAGCAGTTCTTC.

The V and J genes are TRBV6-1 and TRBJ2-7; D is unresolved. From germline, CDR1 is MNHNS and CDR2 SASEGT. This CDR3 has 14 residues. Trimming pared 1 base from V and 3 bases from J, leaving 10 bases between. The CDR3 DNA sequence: TGTGCCAGCAGTGAAGGGTATGGCGTCTACGAGCAGTACTTC. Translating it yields CASSEGYGVYEQYF.

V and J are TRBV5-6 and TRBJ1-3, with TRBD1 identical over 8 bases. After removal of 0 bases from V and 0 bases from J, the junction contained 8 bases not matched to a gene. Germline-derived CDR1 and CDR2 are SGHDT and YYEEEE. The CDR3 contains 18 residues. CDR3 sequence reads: CASSLGQGPQHSGNTIYF. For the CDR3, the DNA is TGTGCCAGCAGCTTGGGACAGGGGCCCCAACACTCTGGAAACACCATATATTTT.

The CDR3 bases are TGTGCCATTGGACAGGCCTCGACAAGCGGCAATCAGCCCCAGCATTTT. This gives the protein CAIGQASTSGNQPQHF. The rearrangement uses TRBV10-3 and TRBJ1-5; 7 nucleotides align to TRBD1. V lost 9 bases and J lost 2; bases outside the gene matches: 13. The CDR3 runs 16 residues. In germline, CDR1 is ENHRY, CDR2 SYGVKD.

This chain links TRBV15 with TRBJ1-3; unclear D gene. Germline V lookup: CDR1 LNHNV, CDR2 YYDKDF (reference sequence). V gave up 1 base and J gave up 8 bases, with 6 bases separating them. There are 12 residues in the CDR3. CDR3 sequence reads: CATSRVKDTIYF. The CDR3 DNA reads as TGTGCCACCAGCAGAGTCAAGGACACCATATATTTT.

The CDR3, as DNA: TGTGCCAGCAGCCGAGCGTACGCGGGAGGAGGGGAGCTGTTTTTT. Translation gives CASSRAYAGGGELFF. The J gene is TRBJ2-2, the V gene TRBV5-8; TRBD2 agrees at 8 bases. With V trimmed by 4 bases and J by 8 bases, 10 bases remained unmatched. This CDR3 has 15 amino acids. Germline loops: CDR1 SGHTS, CDR2 YDEGEE.

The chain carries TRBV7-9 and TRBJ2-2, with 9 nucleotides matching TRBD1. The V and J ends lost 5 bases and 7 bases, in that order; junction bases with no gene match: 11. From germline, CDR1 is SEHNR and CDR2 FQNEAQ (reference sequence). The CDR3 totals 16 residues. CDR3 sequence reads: CASSGLGQGSIGELFF. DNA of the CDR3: TGTGCCAGCAGCGGCCTTGGACAGGGGTCCATCGGGGAGCTGTTTTTT.

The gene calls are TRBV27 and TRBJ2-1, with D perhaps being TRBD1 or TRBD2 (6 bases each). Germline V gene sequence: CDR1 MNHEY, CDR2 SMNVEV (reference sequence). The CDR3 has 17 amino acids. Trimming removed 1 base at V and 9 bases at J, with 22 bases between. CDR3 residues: CASSLFRRAGLGGEQFF. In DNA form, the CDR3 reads TGTGCCAGCAGTTTATTCCGGCGAGCGGGTTTAGGGGGTGAGCAGTTCTTC.

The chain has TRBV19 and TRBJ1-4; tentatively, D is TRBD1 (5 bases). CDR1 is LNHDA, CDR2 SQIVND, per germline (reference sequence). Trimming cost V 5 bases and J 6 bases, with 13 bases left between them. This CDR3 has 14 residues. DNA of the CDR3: TGTGCCAGTAGTTTGGGGCGGACGGATGAAAAACTGTTTTTT. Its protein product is CASSLGRTDEKLFF.

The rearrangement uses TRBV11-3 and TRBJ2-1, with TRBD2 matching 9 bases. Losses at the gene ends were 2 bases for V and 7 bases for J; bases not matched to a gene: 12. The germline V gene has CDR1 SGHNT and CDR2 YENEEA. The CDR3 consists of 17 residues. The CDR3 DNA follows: TGTGCCAGCAGCTTATGGGCGGGAGGGCTCCTTAGAAATGAGCAGTTCTTC. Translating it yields CASSLWAGGLLRNEQFF.

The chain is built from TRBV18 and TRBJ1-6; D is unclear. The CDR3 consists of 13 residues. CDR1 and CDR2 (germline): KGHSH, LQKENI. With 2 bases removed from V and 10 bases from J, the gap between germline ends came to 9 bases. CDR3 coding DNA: TGTGCCAGCTCACCAGCGGTTCTCTCACCCCTCCACTTT. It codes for CASSPAVLSPLHF.

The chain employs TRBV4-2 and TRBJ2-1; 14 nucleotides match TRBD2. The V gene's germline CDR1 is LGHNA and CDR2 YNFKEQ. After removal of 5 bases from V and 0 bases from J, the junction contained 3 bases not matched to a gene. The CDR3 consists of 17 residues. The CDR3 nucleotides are TGTGCCAGCAGCGGACTAGCGGGAGGTCTCTCCTACAATGAGCAGTTCTTC. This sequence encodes CASSGLAGGLSYNEQFF.

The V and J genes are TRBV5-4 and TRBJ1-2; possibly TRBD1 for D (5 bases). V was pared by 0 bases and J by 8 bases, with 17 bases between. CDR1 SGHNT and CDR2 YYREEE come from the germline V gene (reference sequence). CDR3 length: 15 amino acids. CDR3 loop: CASSLDDSGDSGYTF. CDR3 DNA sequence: TGTGCCAGCAGCTTGGATGACAGCGGAGATTCGGGCTACACCTTC.